The rows below give T cell receptor beta chains drawn from one sample of a study of blood T cell repertoires in COVID-19. Measured with immunoSEQ multiplex PCR; TCRdb has only the in-frame clones, and not every one. The data show about 46,000 clones, about 88% seen once. Sequences were obtained from peripheral blood. The receptor source for this set is a man in his 70s with active COVID-19. The conserved cysteine and the conserved F or W are not part of the CDR3 here.

>TRBV5-4
ASSLYQAGYNEQF
>TRBV15
ATSAQDSTARQY
>TRBV4-3
ASSQDPGTASNQPQH
>TRBV4-2
ASSQGLGAIRLPNYGYT
>TRBV28
ASRPPSSGRGSY
>TRBV6-5
ASRYGDMGNSPLH
>TRBV7-2
ASSSNRDRNSPLH
>TRBV28
ASPGQGAPITEAF
>TRBV11-2
ASSRTRASGANVLT
>TRBV25-1
ASSVTGGADQPQH
>TRBV6-2/TRBV6-3
ASSSSTGLWGQPQH
>TRBV5-6
ASSLYTGEHGANVLT
>TRBV2
ASSIERPETYEQY
>TRBV4-3
ASSQGVGQGQETQY
>TRBV6-5
ASSGGQGATAPLH
>TRBV5-1
ASSSRTINTGELF
>TRBV4-3
ASSQISTGNYGYT
>TRBV15
ATSRRTTRQETQY
>TRBV6-5
ASSYSPGSTDTQY
>TRBV15
ATSRQGAGDSPLH
>TRBV20-1
SGDRDYEQY
>TRBV18
ASSPRSGVSEAF
>TRBV14
ASSQETAGSYGYT
>TRBV4-1
ASSQVGGLSTDTQY
>TRBV10-3
AISEAAVNTGELF
>TRBV29-1
SASPGTPKETQY
>TRBV5-1
ASSAGTSGGDEQY
>TRBV11-2
ASSSTAGRPYGYT
>TRBV5-5
ASSLGPNTGELF
>TRBV6-1
ASSEHREASPLH
>TRBV4-2
ASSQPGQQETQY
>TRBV30
AWREGTSGSNEQF
>TRBV19
ASSIGWGLSTEAF
>TRBV6-2/TRBV6-3
ASSFEGNTEAF
>TRBV20-1
SAGSYGYT
>TRBV27
ASSFRATYGYT
>TRBV2
ASSATGTRVAYEQY
>TRBV9
ASSVATIRREGLHEQF
>TRBV29-1
SVERGLAGGPVEQY
>TRBV28
ASSGPPGTNEKLF
>TRBV10-3
AISESGREGGQF
>TRBV6-6
ASGPYDRGWAEAF
>TRBV28
ASSLYRGQYGYT
>TRBV4-1
ASSQLGTEFGMNTEAF
>TRBV6-5
ASTQLGVYNEQF
>TRBV19
ASSGPNYPDREKLF
>TRBV7-2
ASSRDSLRLEAF
>TRBV9
ASSVTGGYTGELF
>TRBV4-2
ASSQYSEFSYEQY
>TRBV11-2
ASSTRTGNTGELF
>TRBV7-2
ASSLDGQTGELF
>TRBV19
ASSISAGRYEQY
>TRBV7-2
ASSLGPGQGREKLF
>TRBV7-3
ASSPQSGSPYEQY